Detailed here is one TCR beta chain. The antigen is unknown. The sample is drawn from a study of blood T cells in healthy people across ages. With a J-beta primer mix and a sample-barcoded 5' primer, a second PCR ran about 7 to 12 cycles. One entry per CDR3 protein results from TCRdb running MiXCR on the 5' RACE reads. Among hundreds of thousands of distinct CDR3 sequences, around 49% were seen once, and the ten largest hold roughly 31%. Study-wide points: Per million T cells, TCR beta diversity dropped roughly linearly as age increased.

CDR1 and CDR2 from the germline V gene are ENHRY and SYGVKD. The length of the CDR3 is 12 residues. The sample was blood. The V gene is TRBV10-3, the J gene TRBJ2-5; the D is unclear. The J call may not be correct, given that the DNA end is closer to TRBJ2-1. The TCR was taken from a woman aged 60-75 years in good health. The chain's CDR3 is CAIREDQETQFF. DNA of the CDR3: TGTGCCATCAGAGAGGACCAAGAGACCCAGTTCTTC.